This TCR beta chain was recovered during a study of blood T cell repertoires in COVID-19. Study-level background: Acute and convalescent COVID-19 specimens originated in the United States, Italy and Spain. In each case, the material was cDNA or gDNA derived from T cells, B-cell-depleted T cells, or PBMCs.

Authors' processing steps: Estimation of nucleated cell counts was performed using reference gene primer amplification. Produced via immunoSEQ multiplex PCR; TCRdb's table is partial and in-frame only. The DNA gave D and trimming, while V, J and clone size come from that table. The profile covers 65,000 to 85,000 clones, with 75% to 90% appearing a single time and around 6% taken by the ten largest. The Seattle site enrolled patients during active infection and followed them longitudinally. V lost 1 base and J 6 bases, leaving 7 bases between the germline ends. From germline, CDR1 is LNHNV and CDR2 YYDKDF (reference sequence). This CDR3 is built from 13 residues.

This chain links TRBV15 with TRBJ2-1; tentatively, D is TRBD1 (6 bases). The specimen was peripheral blood. The origin of this receptor is a man aged 80 or over with COVID-19, enrolled during active disease. Here the CDR3 DNA reads TGTGCCACCAGCAGAGGACAGGCCAATGAGCAGTTCTTC. This translates into CATSRGQANEQFF.